This passage covers 16 T cell receptor beta chains from one sample sequenced in a study of blood T cells in healthy people across ages. Primers used in a second PCR of about 7 to 11 cycles were a sample-barcoded 5' primer and a J-beta primer mix. TCRdb itself ran the 5' RACE reads through MiXCR, one entry per CDR3 protein. Altogether roughly 1.7 million distinct CDR3 sequences are present, around 35% being singletons, with the ten largest covering around 11%. Source material: blood. The origin of the receptors is a woman in her 30s in good health.

The gene calls are TRBV30 and TRBJ2-5, with D unresolved. The CDR3 runs to 13 residues. Looked up from germline, CDR1 is GTSNPN and CDR2 is SVGIG (reference sequence). V was cut by 0 bases and J by 4 bases, with 9 bases left in between. CDR3: CAWSVGSGETQYF. The CDR3 DNA is TGTGCCTGGAGTGTTGGGTCCGGAGAGACCCAGTACTTC. Variable domain in full (rest from reference TRBV30 and TRBJ2-5): SQTIHQWPATLVQPVGSPLSLECTVEGTSNPNLYWYRQAAGRGLQLLFYSVGIGQISSEVPQNLSASRPQDRQFILSSKKLLLSDSGFYLCAWSVGSGETQYFGPGTRLLVL.

The chain employs TRBV20-1 and TRBJ2-7, with D perhaps assigned TRBD1 or TRBD2 (5 bases each). This CDR3 is 15 amino acids long. Trimming cost V 2 bases and J 0 bases, with 14 bases left between them. Germline V lookup: CDR1 DFQATT, CDR2 SNEGSKA (reference sequence). The CDR3 coding sequence is TGCAGTGCTAGACCCCGGGACGGAGGCTCCTACGAGCAGTACTTC. Its translation: CSARPRDGGSYEQYF.

The sample holds many counts of this clonotype. The chain employs TRBV25-1 and TRBJ2-7; either TRBD1 or TRBD2 may fit D (5 bases each). Germline CDR1 MGHDK, CDR2 SYGVNS. The CDR3 covers 11 residues. The V end lost 5 bases, the J end lost 6 bases, and 8 bases lay between the germline ends. Here the CDR3 DNA reads TGTGCCAGCAGTTGGGGGAGCGAGCAGTACTTC. Translating gives CASSWGSEQYF.

At least ten counts were recorded for this clonotype. DNA for the CDR3: TGCAGCGTTGAGCCGAGGGACGGGACAGAGCAGTTCTTC. Its translation is CSVEPRDGTEQFF. V and J are TRBV29-1 and TRBJ2-1; TRBD1 is a possible D gene (6 bases). Trimming stripped 3 bases from V and 10 bases from J, with 16 bases between. The length of the CDR3 is 13 residues. Germline loops: CDR1 SQVTM, CDR2 ANQGSEA.

This clonotype was observed at least ten times. J is TRBJ1-2 and V is TRBV4-2; 7 bases line up with TRBD1. CDR1 LGHNA and CDR2 YNFKEQ come from the germline V gene. This CDR3 is 14 amino acids long. With 4 bases clipped from V and 4 bases from J, the junction kept 6 bases outside the gene matches. This CDR3 is CASSPNRGGYGYTF. As DNA, the CDR3 is TGTGCCAGCAGCCCCAACAGGGGTGGCTATGGCTACACCTTC.

This clonotype has at least ten counts. This sequence joins TRBV10-3 and TRBJ2-7; TRBD2 aligns across 11 bases. The junction had 10 bases not matched to a gene; V was cut back by 2 bases and J by 4 bases. This CDR3 has 17 residues. The germline CDR1 and CDR2 sequences are ENHRY and SYGVKD. The CDR3 nucleotides are TGTGCCATCAGTGAGCCCACCCCCCCTAGCGGGAGGTACGAGCAGTACTTC. It translates to CAISEPTPPSGRYEQYF.

The V gene is TRBV7-8, the J gene TRBJ2-3; D is unresolved. The CDR3 extends over 14 amino acids. The germline V and J ends were trimmed by 5 bases and 2 bases, with 11 bases remaining between them. Germline CDR1 and CDR2: SGHVS and FQNEAQ. The CDR3: CASSPSPDTDTQYF. Here the CDR3 DNA reads TGTGCCAGCAGCCCATCACCGGACACAGATACGCAGTATTTT.

The chain couples TRBV11-2 to TRBJ2-3; TRBD2 agrees at 7 bases. Germline loops: CDR1 SGHAT, CDR2 FQNNGV. CDR3 length equals 16 residues. The V segment lost 1 base and the J segment 4 bases; nucleotides outside the gene matches: 8. The CDR3 loop is CASSLVWEGYADTQYF. CDR3 in DNA: TGTGCCAGCAGCTTAGTCTGGGAGGGGTATGCAGATACGCAGTATTTT. Complete variable domain (other parts from reference TRBV11-2 and TRBJ2-3): EAGVAQSPRYKIIEKRQSVAFWCNPISGHATLYWYQQILGQGPKLLIQFQNNGVVDDSQLPKDRFSAERLKGVDSTLKIQPAKLEDSAVYLCASSLVWEGYADTQYFGPGTRLTVL.

This clonotype was detected a few times. The genes are TRBV28 and TRBJ1-2; perhaps TRBD1 as D (6 bases). V lost 3 bases, J lost 0 bases, and 8 bases lay in between. The CDR3 has 14 residues. The V gene's germline CDR1 is MDHEN and CDR2 SYDVKM. This CDR3 reads CASSFQGTNYGYTF. Here the CDR3 DNA reads TGTGCCAGCAGTTTTCAGGGGACTAACTATGGCTACACCTTC.

Points on this clonotype: At one end, the junction sequence differs from germline, possibly due to a read error. This chain links TRBV30 with TRBJ2-1, with D unresolved. The length of the CDR3 is 12 residues. CDR1 and CDR2 from the germline V gene are GTSNPN and SVGIG (reference sequence). The CDR3 loop reads CAWSSSYDEQFF. As DNA, the CDR3 is TGTGCCTGGAGTAGCTCCTACGATGAGCAGTTCTTC.

The rearrangement joins TRBV6-1 to TRBJ2-2, with a possible D match to TRBD2 (7 bases). V gave up 5 bases and J gave up 3 bases, with 22 bases separating them. Germline V gene lookup returns CDR1 MNHNS and CDR2 SASEGT. This CDR3 region has 18 residues. The CDR3 reads CASSLRRGGHGDTGELFF. CDR3 in DNA: TGTGCCAGCAGTCTTAGAAGGGGGGGCCACGGGGACACCGGGGAGCTGTTTTTT.

The rearrangement links TRBV4-2 to TRBJ2-5; 8 bases are a match to TRBD2. Per the germline V gene, CDR1 is LGHNA and CDR2 is YNFKEQ. With 10 bases clipped from V and 1 base from J, the junction kept 8 bases outside the gene matches. The CDR3 length is 14 residues. The CDR3 here is CATSEAGAQETQYF. The CDR3 nucleotides are TGTGCCACCTCAGAAGCGGGGGCCCAAGAGACCCAGTACTTC.

The sample holds a few counts of this clonotype. The chain links TRBV5-1 to TRBJ2-5; unclear D gene. This CDR3 has 14 residues. Germline CDR1 and CDR2: SGHRS and YFSETQ. V lost 4 bases and J 0 bases, leaving 10 bases between the germline ends. CDR3 nucleotide sequence: TGCGCCAGCAGCAGGGCTGCCGACCAAGAGACCCAGTACTTC. Translation: CASSRAADQETQYF.

V is TRBV5-6 and J is TRBJ2-5; 8 bases agree with TRBD2. The CDR3 spans 15 residues. Germline V gene sequence: CDR1 SGHDT, CDR2 YYEEEE. J gave up 0 bases and V 1 base, and 2 bases lay outside the gene matches. The CDR3 sequence: CASSLRTSNQETQYF. CDR3 bases: TGTGCCAGCAGCTTGAGGACTAGCAACCAAGAGACCCAGTACTTC.

The table lists this clonotype with a few counts. The genes are TRBV9 and TRBJ2-1, with 7 positions matching TRBD2. This CDR3 is built from 15 residues. CDR1 SGDLS and CDR2 YYNGEE come from the germline V gene. V shed 2 bases and J 9 bases; nucleotides not matched to a gene: 11. CDR3 sequence reads: CASSVLTSPIGEQFF. In DNA form, the CDR3 reads TGTGCCAGCAGCGTCCTGACTAGCCCAATTGGTGAGCAGTTCTTC.

On this clonotype itself: An end of the junction differs from the germline gene, which may be a read error. The chain links TRBV20-1 to TRBJ2-1; D unresolved. Germline V gene data show CDR1 as DFQATT and CDR2 as SNEGSKA (reference sequence). CDR3 length: 12 amino acids. CDR3 bases: TGCAGTGCCGACTTCGCCTACAGTGAGCAGTTCTTC. Amino acid sequence: CSADFAYSEQFF.